Below are 20 T cell receptor beta chains sequenced from a single sample in a study of beta chain features in type 1 diabetes. Every bit of the isolated RNA underwent reverse transcription, so sequencing read expressed TCRB transcripts. Sequencing used immunoSEQ multiplex PCR; TCRdb keeps in-frame clones, though not all of them. The sample carries about 230,000 clones, over 7.5% recorded once. The sequenced sample was naive CD4+ T cells from blood. These receptors were obtained from a woman younger than 30 in good health.

The gene calls are TRBV13 and TRBJ2-7; D remains unclear. The CDR3 consists of 13 residues. Germline V lookup: CDR1 PRHDT, CDR2 FYEKMQ (reference sequence). Trimming left V 3 bases short and J 6 bases short, with 12 bases between. CDR3 protein: CASSFTTRSEQYF. CDR3 sequence (DNA): TGTGCCAGCAGCTTTACTACGAGGAGCGAGCAGTACTTC.

This clone was counted only a few times. The chain has TRBV10-3 and TRBJ2-2, with D unresolved. The CDR3 length is 15 residues. Germline lookup yields CDR1 ENHRY and CDR2 SYGVKD. V lost 1 base and J 1 base, leaving 7 bases between the germline ends. The CDR3 is CAISELPGNTGELFF. The CDR3 DNA is TGTGCCATCAGTGAGTTGCCGGGGAACACCGGGGAGCTGTTTTTT.

This clone occurred many times. This chain joins TRBV29-1 and TRBJ2-1; TRBD2 agrees at 11 bases. The germline gives CDR1 SQVTM, CDR2 ANQGSEA. V shed 8 bases, J shed 8 bases, and the junction held 11 bases outside the gene matches. The CDR3 contains 14 residues. In DNA form, the CDR3 reads TGCAGCCCGGCGGGACTAGCGGTTAGCGATGAGCAGTTCTTC. Amino acid sequence: CSPAGLAVSDEQFF.

This clone was detected a few times. J is TRBJ2-7 and V is TRBV2; D call uncertain. V lost 5 bases and J 3 bases, leaving 8 bases between the germline ends. CDR1 and CDR2 from the germline V gene are SNHLY and FYNNEI. There are 12 residues in the CDR3. CDR3 sequence (DNA): TGTGCCAGCAGTAAAATAGTCTACGAGCAGTACTTC. It encodes CASSKIVYEQYF. Drawing the rest from reference TRBV2 and TRBJ2-7, the complete variable domain is EPEVTQTPSHQVTQMGQEVILRCVPISNHLYFYWYRQILGQKVEFLVSFYNNEISEKSEIFDDQFSVERPDGSNFTLKIRSTKLEDSAMYFCASSKIVYEQYFGPGTRLTVT.

This clone was seen only a few times. V is TRBV11-2 and J is TRBJ2-3; the D is unclear. Germline CDR1 reads SGHAT; CDR2 reads FQNNGV. The CDR3 loop spans 11 amino acids. Between the trimmed V and J ends, which lost 5 bases and 8 bases, there was a span of 8 bases. The CDR3 reads CASSRPGTQYF. CDR3 DNA: TGTGCCAGCAGCCGACCGGGTACGCAGTATTTT.

V gene TRBV5-1 combines with J gene TRBJ1-1; D may be TRBD1 (5 bases). The CDR3 totals 14 residues. Germline CDR1 and CDR2: SGHRS and YFSETQ. V was pared by 1 base and J by 4 bases, with 11 bases between. For the CDR3, the DNA is TGCGCCAGCAGCTTGAGAACAGGCGGCACTGAAGCTTTCTTT. Amino acid sequence: CASSLRTGGTEAFF. Using reference TRBV5-1 and TRBJ1-1 for the parts outside the CDR3, the full variable domain is KAGVTQTPRYLIKTRGQQVTLSCSPISGHRSVSWYQQTPGQGLQFLFEYFSETQRNKGNFPGRFSGRQFSNSRSEMNVSTLELGDSALYLCASSLRTGGTEAFFGQGTRLTVV.

In its sample, this clone was seen a few times. This rearrangement joins TRBV15 to TRBJ2-5; possibly TRBD2 for D (6 bases). With 8 bases removed from V and 3 bases from J, the gap between germline ends came to 13 bases. This CDR3 spans 13 amino acids. Germline CDR1 and CDR2: LNHNV and YYDKDF (reference sequence). The CDR3 region has the DNA TGTGCCACCGGTACATGGGGGGAAGAGACCCAGTACTTC. It codes for CATGTWGEETQYF. Supplemented by reference TRBV15 and TRBJ2-5, the full variable domain reads DAMVIQNPRYQVTQFGKPVTLSCSQTLNHNVMYWYQQKSSQAPKLLFHYYDKDFNNEADTPDNFQSRRPNTSFCFLDIRSPGLGDTAMYLCATGTWGEETQYFGPGTRLLVL.

The V and J genes are TRBV5-1 and TRBJ2-3, with unresolved D. The CDR3 runs to 11 residues. V lost 4 bases to trimming and J lost 3 bases, with 3 bases between them. Germline assignment: CDR1 SGHRS and CDR2 YFSETQ. The CDR3 protein is CASSVTDTQYF. The DNA of the CDR3 is TGCGCCAGCAGCGTAACAGATACGCAGTATTTT.

J is TRBJ1-2 and V is TRBV18, with D possibly being TRBD1 (6 bases). The V end lost 4 bases, the J end lost 6 bases, and 15 bases lay between the germline ends. CDR3 length equals 14 residues. Germline CDR1 KGHSH, CDR2 LQKENI. Here the CDR3 DNA reads TGTGCCAGCTCACTCAGATCAGGGGAAGATGGCTACACCTTC. Its translation is CASSLRSGEDGYTF.

This clone was seen a few times. The CDR3 DNA reads as TGTGCCACTGGGCCGGGGACTCGGAACACCGGGGAGCTGTTTTTT. Amino acids: CATGPGTRNTGELFF. The chain recombines TRBV6-1 with TRBJ2-2, with a weak D call TRBD2 (6 bases). With 10 bases removed from V and 1 base from J, the gap between germline ends came to 16 bases. The length of the CDR3 is 15 residues. CDR1 is MNHNS, CDR2 SASEGT, per germline.

This sequence joins TRBV18 and TRBJ1-5; tentative D call: TRBD1 (5 bases). V was trimmed by 3 bases and J by 3 bases, leaving 12 bases between them. CDR1 and CDR2 from the germline V gene are KGHSH and LQKENI. CDR3 length: 15 amino acids. In DNA, the CDR3 is TGTGCCAGCTCACCCGGCAGGGTGGACAATCAGCCCCAGCATTTT. It codes for CASSPGRVDNQPQHF.

This clone was detected a few times. The chain combines TRBV5-1 with TRBJ2-4; TRBD1 matches 7 bases. CDR3 length: 15 residues. From germline, CDR1 is SGHRS and CDR2 YFSETQ. The ends lost 2 bases at V and 7 bases at J; junction bases unmatched: 9. CDR3 region: CASSFRDRTLNIQYF. Written as DNA, the CDR3 is TGCGCCAGCAGCTTTCGGGACAGAACGTTGAACATTCAGTACTTC.

This clone was observed a handful of times. This chain connects TRBV5-1 to TRBJ2-7; TRBD1 matches 8 bases. Germline CDR1 reads SGHRS; CDR2 reads YFSETQ. J was trimmed by 3 bases and V by 1 base; bases with no gene match: 6. The CDR3 totals 15 residues. CDR3: CASSLSGTGFYEQYF. For the CDR3, the DNA is TGCGCCAGCAGCTTGTCGGGGACAGGATTCTACGAGCAGTACTTC.

Only a few counts were recorded for this clone. The chain is built from TRBV2 and TRBJ2-7, with TRBD2 identical over 7 bases. V dropped 4 bases and J dropped 5; count of bases not matched to a gene: 17. Germline CDR1 and CDR2: SNHLY and FYNNEI. This CDR3 contains 17 residues. CDR3 region: CASSVARFGGSRHEQYF. Written as DNA, the CDR3 is TGTGCCAGCAGTGTAGCGAGATTCGGGGGGTCTCGGCACGAGCAGTACTTC.

This rearrangement joins TRBV5-6 to TRBJ2-1, with 7 nucleotides matching TRBD2. The V gene's germline CDR1 is SGHDT and CDR2 YYEEEE. Losses at the gene ends were 4 bases for V and 0 bases for J; bases not matched to a gene: 4. The CDR3 consists of 15 residues. CDR3 loop: CASSPGGSSYNEQFF. The CDR3 DNA sequence: TGTGCCAGCAGCCCCGGGGGGTCCTCCTACAATGAGCAGTTCTTC.

Regarding this clone: The identical CDR3 is also encoded by other nucleotide sequences in the sample. The chain links TRBV9 to TRBJ2-5; 14 bases map to TRBD2. Germline CDR1 and CDR2: SGDLS and YYNGEE. The J segment lost 4 bases and the V segment lost 2 bases, leaving 1 base of the junction unmatched. The CDR3 length is 15 residues. This CDR3 reads CASSVGLAGGETQYF. In nucleotides, the CDR3 is TGTGCCAGCAGCGTCGGACTAGCGGGGGGAGAGACCCAGTACTTC. The full variable domain, with the rest looked up from reference TRBV9 and TRBJ2-5, is DSGVTQTPKHLITATGQRVTLRCSPRSGDLSVYWYQQSLDQGLQFLIQYYNGEERAKGNILERFSAQQFPDLHSELNLSSLELGDSALYFCASSVGLAGGETQYFGPGTRLLVL.

This clone has only a few counts. The rearrangement uses TRBV7-8 and TRBJ2-2; D gene unclear. Germline assignment: CDR1 SGHVS and CDR2 FQNEAQ. Trimming left V 5 bases short and J 7 bases short, with 14 bases between. The CDR3 has 14 residues. Here the CDR3 reads CASSIKTQDGELFF. The CDR3, as DNA: TGTGCCAGCAGCATCAAGACGCAGGACGGGGAGCTGTTTTTT. Combining the CDR3 with reference TRBV7-8 and TRBJ2-2 gives the whole variable domain GAGVSQSPRYKVAKRGQDVALRCDPISGHVSLFWYQQALGQGPEFLTYFQNEAQLDKSGLPSDRFFAERPEGSVSTLKIQRTQQEDSAVYLCASSIKTQDGELFFGEGSRLTVL.

The genes are TRBV5-1 and TRBJ2-3; possible D gene TRBD2, 5 bases. The CDR3 has 15 amino acids. The germline V gene encodes CDR1 SGHRS and CDR2 YFSETQ. V lost 0 bases, J lost 1 base, and 9 bases lay in between. CDR3 nucleotide sequence: TGCGCCAGCAGCTTGGACGAGGGCGGCACAGATACGCAGTATTTT. Its translation is CASSLDEGGTDTQYF.

This chain joins TRBV14 and TRBJ1-1; D might be TRBD1 (5 bases). The germline CDR1 and CDR2 sequences are SGHDN and FVKESK. The CDR3 length is 15 residues. V lost 1 base to trimming and J lost 0 bases, with 9 bases between them. CDR3 amino acids: CASSQVRGLNTEAFF. For the CDR3, the DNA is TGTGCCAGCAGCCAAGTTAGGGGTTTGAACACTGAAGCTTTCTTT.

This clone was seen at least ten times. The chain carries TRBV5-4 and TRBJ2-5, with D possibly being TRBD1 (6 bases). Trimming removed 4 bases from V and 8 bases from J, with 21 bases in between. This CDR3 is built from 15 residues. CDR1 and CDR2 (germline): SGHNT, YYREEE (reference sequence). CDR3 loop: CASSPSQADSQTQYF. The CDR3, as DNA: TGTGCCAGCAGCCCATCCCAAGCGGACAGCCAAACCCAGTACTTC.